This TCR beta chain was identified during a study of CD8 T cells in Susac syndrome. General study results and limits: That the number of individuals in its TCR sequencing and HLA analysis was relatively small was acknowledged by the study.

Details on this clonotype: Its target is unknown.

CDR3 length equals 14 residues. Trimming took 0 bases from V and 6 from J, leaving 11 bases between them. Germline lookup yields CDR1 LGHNA and CDR2 YSLEER. With random hexamers, reverse transcription was performed on about 0.5 to 1 ug of RNA. By means of immunoSEQ multiplex PCR, TCR beta CDR3 spanning 54 Vbeta and 13 Jbeta underwent amplification. MiXCR, applied by TCRdb to the immunoSEQ multiplex PCR reads, yields one record per CDR3 protein. The data contain 210,000 or so distinct CDR3 sequences, about 94% of them singletons. V gene TRBV4-3 combines with J gene TRBJ1-1, with D possibly TRBD1 on 5 matching bases. The sample was CD4+ T cells from PBMCs. This TCR was recovered from a human donor with Susac syndrome. CDR3 sequence reads: CASSQDTRGPEAFF. The CDR3 DNA sequence: TGCGCCAGCAGCCAAGATACGAGGGGCCCTGAAGCTTTCTTT.